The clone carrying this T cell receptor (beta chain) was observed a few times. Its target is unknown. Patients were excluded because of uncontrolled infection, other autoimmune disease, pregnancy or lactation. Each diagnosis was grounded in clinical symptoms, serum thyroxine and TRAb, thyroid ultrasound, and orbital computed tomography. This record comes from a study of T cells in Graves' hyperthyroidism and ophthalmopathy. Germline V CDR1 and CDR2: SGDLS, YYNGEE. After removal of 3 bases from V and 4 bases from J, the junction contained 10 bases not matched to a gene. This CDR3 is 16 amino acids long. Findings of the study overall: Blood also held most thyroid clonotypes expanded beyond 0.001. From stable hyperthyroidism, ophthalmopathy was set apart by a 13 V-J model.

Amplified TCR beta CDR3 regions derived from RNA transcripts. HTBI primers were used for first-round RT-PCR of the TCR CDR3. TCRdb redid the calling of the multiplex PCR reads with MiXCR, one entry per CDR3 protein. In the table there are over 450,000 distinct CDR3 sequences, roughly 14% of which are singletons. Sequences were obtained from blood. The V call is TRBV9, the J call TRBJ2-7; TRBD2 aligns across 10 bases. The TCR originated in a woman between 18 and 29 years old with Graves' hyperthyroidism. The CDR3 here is CASSGGPSGRGYEQYF. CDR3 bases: TGTGCCAGCAGCGGGGGCCCTAGCGGGAGAGGTTACGAGCAGTACTTC.